Here is one T cell receptor beta chain with its context. The data belong to a study of blood T cell repertoires in COVID-19. For the study at large: Samples representing acute and convalescent COVID-19 were sourced from the United States, Italy and Spain.

Authors' analysis steps: How many nucleated cells were present was estimated from reference gene primer amplification. Assay used: immunoSEQ multiplex PCR; TCRdb lists only in-frame clones, some missing. V, J and clone size are taken as reported in that table, and D and trimming were inferred from the DNA itself. Of a few hundred thousand clones in the sample, more than 75% were seen once. CDR1 and CDR2 from the germline V gene are SGDLS and YYNGEE. V gave up 4 bases and J gave up 2 bases, with 12 bases separating them. The CDR3 runs to 14 residues. Participants were aged about 18 to 100 years, lived in over 20 US areas, and enrolled virtually. Two negative PCRs, clearance, or symptom resolution characterized the recovered Cohort 3 donors.

Input material: PBMCs or T cells enriched from blood (not recorded which). The V gene is TRBV9, the J gene TRBJ1-2, with no clear D. This receptor was identified in a woman aged 18-30 years who had recovered from COVID-19. CDR3 sequence (DNA): TGTGCCAGCAGCAGTTGGGAGAGGAACTATGGCTACACCTTC. This translates into CASSSWERNYGYTF.